A selection of T cell receptor beta chains follows, all from one sample in a study of blood T cell repertoires in COVID-19. The method was immunoSEQ multiplex PCR; TCRdb's version includes in-frame clones alone and lacks a portion of them. The repertoire holds around 89,000 clones, with about three quarters as singletons. Material: peripheral blood. These receptors were taken from a woman over 75 with acute or convalescent COVID-19. Each CDR3 is given with its conserved first and last residue. Clone size is stated in some rows and not others, as once, few, many or a class when expanded.

size: many
J: TRBJ1-2
V: TRBV7-9
CDR3: CASSLASGQGTLYGYTF

size: -
J: TRBJ1-4
V: TRBV3-1/TRBV3-2
CDR3: CASSQDRAFVNEKLFF

size: -
J: TRBJ2-1
V: TRBV30
CDR3: CAWSNVPAGESSYNEQFF

size: -
J: TRBJ2-5
V: TRBV5-4
CDR3: CASSLGLAGSQETQYF

size: -
J: TRBJ2-3
V: TRBV7-9
CDR3: CASSLAKASGGAAQYF

size: few
J: TRBJ2-2
V: TRBV30
CDR3: CAWNRGYTGELFF

size: -
J: TRBJ1-2
V: TRBV12-3/TRBV12-4
CDR3: CASSFIGAYTF

size: few
J: TRBJ2-7
V: TRBV4-2
CDR3: CASSQDDRGARSVEQYF

size: -
J: TRBJ1-2
V: TRBV11-2
CDR3: CASSFEGQGVSPSPGTF

size: -
J: TRBJ1-1
V: TRBV19
CDR3: CATDTRRRQNTEAFF